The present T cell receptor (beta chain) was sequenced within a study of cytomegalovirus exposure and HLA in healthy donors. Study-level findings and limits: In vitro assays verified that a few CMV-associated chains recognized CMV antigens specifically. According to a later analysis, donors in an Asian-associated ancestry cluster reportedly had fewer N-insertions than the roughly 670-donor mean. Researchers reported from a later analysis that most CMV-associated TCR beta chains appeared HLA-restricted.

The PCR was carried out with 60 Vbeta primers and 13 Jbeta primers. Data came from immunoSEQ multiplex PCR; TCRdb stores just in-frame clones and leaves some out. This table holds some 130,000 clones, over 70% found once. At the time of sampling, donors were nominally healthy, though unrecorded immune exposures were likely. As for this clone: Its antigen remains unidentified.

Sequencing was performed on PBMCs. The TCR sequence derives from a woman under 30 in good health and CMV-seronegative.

The CDR3 reads CASSFPGTGVWNEQFF. CDR3 nucleotide sequence: TGCGCCAGCAGCTTCCCCGGGACAGGGGTGTGGAATGAGCAGTTCTTC. V gene TRBV5-1 combines with J gene TRBJ2-1, with 10 bases that match TRBD1. CDR1 and CDR2 from the germline V gene are SGHRS and YFSETQ. CDR3 length: 16 residues. J lost 7 bases, V lost 2 bases, and 9 bases had no gene match.